This paragraph covers one T cell receptor beta chain sequence. What it binds is not known. The data were taken from a study of cytomegalovirus exposure and HLA in healthy donors. Study observations and caveats: A prior analysis recorded that most TCR beta V segments were productive about 87% or about 30% of the time.

The V end lost 2 bases, the J end lost 4 bases, and 12 bases lay between the germline ends. This CDR3 region has 14 residues. The germline CDR1 and CDR2 sequences are GTSNPN and SVGIG (reference sequence). In the PCR, 60 Vbeta and 13 Jbeta primers were used. The assay was immunoSEQ multiplex PCR, and TCRdb's table has in-frame clones only and misses some. This sample has fewer than 250,000 clones, with 76% found just once. Sequenced: PBMCs. This TCR was sampled from a man aged 18 to 35 in good health and CMV-seronegative. The chain joins TRBV30 to TRBJ1-5; D gene ambiguous. The CDR3 loop is CAWSRSGLNQPQHF. CDR3 coding DNA: TGTGCCTGGAGTAGGTCAGGCCTTAATCAGCCCCAGCATTTT.